The T cell receptor beta chain under discussion was sequenced for a study of CD8 T cells in ankylosing spondylitis. Notes on the study in general: Made up of about eight highly homologous variants, a TCR beta motif appeared characteristic of ankylosing spondylitis blood. Previously reported in reactive arthritis synovial fluid and blood were some of the motif variants.

This clonotype was counted ten times or more. Its target is unknown. CDR3 length equals 14 residues. V was cut by 5 bases and J by 4 bases, with 14 bases left in between. Germline CDR1 reads SGHAT; CDR2 reads FQNNGV. Scientists made TCR beta libraries using quantitative 5'-RACE with molecular barcodes. TCRdb recomputed calls from the 5' RACE reads with MiXCR, one row per CDR3 protein. The sample has 150,000 to 200,000 distinct CDR3 sequences; over 10% are singletons. This TCR was recovered from a female donor with ankylosing spondylitis or in good health (not recorded which). Sequenced: blood, either unsorted or a sorted T cell fraction (not recorded which). This chain uses TRBV11-2 with TRBJ2-5; D gene ambiguous. CDR3 in amino acids: CASSPPQKTETQYF. The CDR3 region has the DNA TGTGCCAGCAGCCCCCCCCAGAAAACAGAGACCCAGTACTTC. Full variable domain (rest looked up from reference TRBV11-2 and TRBJ2-5): EAGVAQSPRYKIIEKRQSVAFWCNPISGHATLYWYQQILGQGPKLLIQFQNNGVVDDSQLPKDRFSAERLKGVDSTLKIQPAKLEDSAVYLCASSPPQKTETQYFGPGTRLLVL.